Each of the 5 T cell receptor beta chains below was sequenced from the same sample in a study of PD-L1 blockade in urothelial cancer. The method was immunoSEQ multiplex PCR; TCRdb's version includes in-frame clones alone and lacks a portion of them. The table has some 84,000 clones, more than 75% seen once. This specimen was PBMCs, taken around atezolizumab (anti-PD-L1) treatment. The source is a man between 65 and 79 years old with urothelial cancer.

V is TRBV7-6 and J is TRBJ2-7, with D possibly being TRBD1 (7 bases). The length of the CDR3 is 14 residues. V lost 5 bases, J lost 3 bases, and 14 bases lay in between. In germline, CDR1 is SGHVS, CDR2 FNYEAQ. The CDR3, as DNA: TGTGCCAGCAGCCAGGGGGGAATTGGCTACGAGCAGTACTTC. Its translation is CASSQGGIGYEQYF.

The chain recombines TRBV5-5 with TRBJ2-1; 10 nucleotides line up with TRBD2. This CDR3 region has 16 residues. The V gene end was trimmed by 5 bases and the J gene end by 7 bases; junction bases not matched to a gene: 12. Germline V gene data show CDR1 as SGHKS and CDR2 as YYEKEE (reference sequence). CDR3 in DNA: TGTGCCAGCAGACCTACCGGGACTAGCGCTGGGAATGAGCAGTTCTTC. Amino acid sequence: CASRPTGTSAGNEQFF.

The rearrangement joins TRBV5-1 to TRBJ2-1, with 7 bases lining up with TRBD2. CDR1 and CDR2 (germline): SGHRS, YFSETQ. The CDR3 spans 15 residues. V lost 6 bases, J lost 0 bases, and 6 bases stayed unmatched. CDR3 bases: TGCGCCAGCATGGTAGCGGGCAGCTCCTACAATGAGCAGTTCTTC. Amino acids: CASMVAGSSYNEQFF.

The chain recombines TRBV6-5 with TRBJ2-7; the D is unclear. Germline V gene lookup returns CDR1 MNHEY and CDR2 SVGAGI. The CDR3 is made up of 11 amino acids. The V end lost 6 bases, the J end lost 4 bases, and 7 bases lay between the germline ends. CDR3 in amino acids: CASSTKYEQYF. CDR3 coding DNA: TGTGCCAGCAGCACTAAATACGAGCAGTACTTC.

The V and J genes are TRBV19 and TRBJ1-3; a weak D match, TRBD1 (5 bases). Trimming took 10 bases from V and 3 from J, leaving 16 bases between them. The CDR3 sequence is 14 residues long. The germline CDR1 and CDR2 sequences are LNHDA and SQIVND (reference sequence). In DNA, the CDR3 is TGTGCCACTCTCGGGCAGGGAAGTGGAAACACCATATATTTT. This encodes CATLGQGSGNTIYF.